The 8 T cell receptor beta chains presented below share a single source sample, sequenced in a study of control samples from healthy donors and cancer patients. This table comes from immunoSEQ multiplex PCR, and its TCRdb copy is limited to in-frame clones, with some not included. In the table there are around 50,000 clones, roughly 94% of which are singletons. What was sequenced was blood. The source is a man aged 30-40 years in good health.

The chain carries TRBV5-1 and TRBJ1-4, with D hard to call. V was shortened by 4 bases and J by 0 bases, with 4 bases between the two germline ends. The CDR3 has 13 amino acids. CDR1 and CDR2 (germline): SGHRS, YFSETQ. The CDR3 nucleotides read TGCGCCAGCAGCGACACAACTAATGAAAAACTGTTTTTT. As protein: CASSDTTNEKLFF.

The chain carries TRBV6-6 and TRBJ1-2, with 8 bases aligning to TRBD1. CDR3 length equals 15 residues. V gave up 2 bases and J gave up 3 bases; unmatched junction bases: 5. Germline lookup yields CDR1 MNHNY and CDR2 SVGAGI (reference sequence). The CDR3 here is CASSYPQDRDYGYTF. The CDR3 bases are TGTGCCAGCAGTTACCCTCAGGACAGGGACTATGGCTACACCTTC.

The chain employs TRBV6-5 and TRBJ2-1; 10 nucleotides line up with TRBD2. After removal of 8 bases from V and 10 bases from J, the junction contained 8 bases not matched to a gene. CDR3 length equals 13 residues. Germline assignment: CDR1 MNHEY and CDR2 SVGAGI. CDR3 sequence reads: CASSKREGGEQFF. The CDR3 bases are TGTGCCAGCTCCAAGCGGGAGGGAGGGGAGCAGTTCTTC.

V usage is TRBV7-2 and J usage is TRBJ1-5; tentatively, D is TRBD1 (5 bases). Trimming removed 2 bases at V and 2 bases at J, with 13 bases between. Germline CDR1 and CDR2: SGHTA and FQGNSA. There are 16 residues in the CDR3. CDR3 sequence reads: CASSLRGASGNQPQHF. As DNA, the CDR3 is TGTGCCAGCAGCTTACGAGGGGCTTCGGGCAATCAGCCCCAGCATTTT.

The chain couples TRBV18 to TRBJ2-2; the match to TRBD1 covers 8 bases. CDR1 is KGHSH and CDR2 is LQKENI in the germline V gene. J gave up 5 bases and V 6 bases, and 8 bases lay outside the gene matches. The CDR3 runs to 15 residues. The CDR3 DNA follows: TGTGCCAGCTCTCCGGGACAGGTCGAAACCGGGGAGCTGTTTTTT. This encodes CASSPGQVETGELFF.

The V call is TRBV30, the J call TRBJ1-5; no definite D call. V lost 3 bases and J 9 bases, leaving 12 bases between the germline ends. The CDR3 loop spans 12 amino acids. The V gene's germline CDR1 is GTSNPN and CDR2 SVGIG (reference sequence). The CDR3 nucleotides are TGTGCCTGGAGCGATACCGGTGGGCCCCAGCATTTT. The encoded protein is CAWSDTGGPQHF. Full variable domain (remainder filled in from reference TRBV30 and TRBJ1-5): SQTIHQWPATLVQPVGSPLSLECTVEGTSNPNLYWYRQAAGRGLQLLFYSVGIGQISSEVPQNLSASRPQDRQFILSSKKLLLSDSGFYLCAWSDTGGPQHFGDGTRLSIL.

The chain is built from TRBV5-1 and TRBJ1-5; perhaps TRBD1 as D (5 bases). CDR1 SGHRS and CDR2 YFSETQ come from the germline V gene. The V and J ends lost 0 bases and 5 bases respectively, with 12 bases between them. The CDR3 is 15 amino acids. As DNA, the CDR3 is TGCGCCAGCAGCTTGGCCCCAGGGCCCTATCAGCCCCAGCATTTT. Amino acids: CASSLAPGPYQPQHF.

The chain's CDR3 is CASSPGQLTYNEQFF. CDR3 bases: TGTGCCAGCTCACCAGGCCAGCTGACCTACAATGAGCAGTTCTTC. This chain links TRBV18 with TRBJ2-1, with D unclear. The germline V gene has CDR1 KGHSH and CDR2 LQKENI. V lost 2 bases to trimming and J lost 2 bases, with 10 bases between them. The CDR3 contains 15 residues.